These 32 T cell receptor beta chains were sequenced from one sample in a study of OX40 agonist ivuxolimab in advanced cancers. Repertoires were generated with immunoSEQ multiplex PCR, while TCRdb's copy carries only in-frame clones and drops some. The repertoire holds some 62,000 clones, with more than 85% as singletons. The sample consisted of CD4+ or CD8+ T cells sorted from blood, taken in a trial of the OX40 agonist ivuxolimab. The receptors shown here come from an adult with an advanced solid tumor such as melanoma, head and neck, liver or kidney cancer.

The chain links TRBV6-6 to TRBJ2-1; TRBD2 aligns across 10 bases. The CDR3 runs 15 residues. V trimming: 5 bases; J trimming: 8 bases; junction bases outside the gene matches: 9. Looked up from germline, CDR1 is MNHNY and CDR2 is SVGAGI (reference sequence). DNA of the CDR3: TGTGCCAGCAGTGCAACCCTAGCGGGAGCGGATGAGCAGTTCTTC. Its translation is CASSATLAGADEQFF.

The chain has TRBV5-4 and TRBJ1-1, with D possibly matching TRBD1 (6 bases). The CDR3 spans 14 residues. The ends were cut back, 2 bases at V and 8 bases at J, with 16 bases in the middle. Looked up from germline, CDR1 is SGHNT and CDR2 is YYREEE (reference sequence). For the CDR3, the DNA is TGTGCCAGCAGCTTATCAGGGGCCGCTGGAGAAGCTTTCTTT. Protein product: CASSLSGAAGEAFF.

The CDR3 here is CASSLAPRVLQETQYF. CDR3 nucleotide sequence: TGTGCCAGCAGCTTAGCGCCCAGGGTCCTCCAAGAGACCCAGTACTTC. The chain couples TRBV7-2 to TRBJ2-5, with a tentative D call TRBD1 (5 bases). Germline values: CDR1 SGHTA, CDR2 FQGNSA. Trimming stripped 0 bases from V and 1 base from J, with 12 bases between. The CDR3 is 16 residues long.

This chain uses TRBV9 with TRBJ2-2, with D possibly being TRBD2 (5 bases). Germline V gene data show CDR1 as SGDLS and CDR2 as YYNGEE. Trimming pared 4 bases from V and 3 bases from J, leaving 13 bases between. CDR3 size: 15 residues. CDR3 nucleotide sequence: TGTGCCAGCAGCCCCGGGCGGGCCTACACCGGGGAGCTGTTTTTT. This codes for CASSPGRAYTGELFF.

This clone was counted a few times. The chain recombines TRBV10-1 with TRBJ1-1; D gene uncertain. Germline CDR1 is WNHNN and CDR2 is SYGVQD (reference sequence). The CDR3 sequence is 13 residues long. V was trimmed by 5 bases and J by 5 bases, leaving 12 bases between them. CDR3 sequence reads: CASSKNVGTEAFF. The CDR3 bases are TGCGCCAGCAGTAAGAACGTAGGGACTGAAGCTTTCTTT.

The V call is TRBV7-3, the J call TRBJ2-1; D ambiguous. V was pared by 2 bases and J by 8 bases, with 10 bases between. The CDR3 consists of 13 residues. Germline CDR1 SGHTA, CDR2 FQGTGA. CDR3 protein: CASSLVGPHEQFF. For the CDR3, the DNA is TGTGCCAGCAGCTTAGTCGGTCCGCATGAGCAGTTCTTC. The whole variable domain, filled in from reference TRBV7-3 and TRBJ2-1, reads GAGVSQTPSNKVTEKGKYVELRCDPISGHTALYWYRQSLGQGPEFLIYFQGTGAADDSGLPNDRFFAVRPEGSVSTLKIQRTERGDSAVYLCASSLVGPHEQFFGPGTRLTVL.

The V gene is TRBV19, the J gene TRBJ2-7; D is undetermined. With 0 bases removed from V and 1 base from J, the gap between germline ends came to 7 bases. Germline V lookup: CDR1 LNHDA, CDR2 SQIVND (reference sequence). The length of the CDR3 is 14 residues. The CDR3 here is CASSIDSLSYEQYF. The CDR3 DNA follows: TGTGCCAGTAGTATAGATTCTCTTTCCTACGAGCAGTACTTC. Full variable domain (rest looked up from reference TRBV19 and TRBJ2-7): DGGITQSPKYLFRKEGQNVTLSCEQNLNHDAMYWYRQDPGQGLRLIYYSQIVNDFQKGDIAEGYSVSREKKESFPLTVTSAQKNPTAFYLCASSIDSLSYEQYFGPGTRLTVT.

CDR3 bases: TGTGCCAGCGAGGGGACGGTAAATTCACCCCTCCACTTT. This gives the protein CASEGTVNSPLHF. The J gene is TRBJ1-6, the V gene TRBV2, with D possibly being TRBD1 (5 bases). Germline values: CDR1 SNHLY, CDR2 FYNNEI. The V gene lost 8 bases and the J gene lost 7 bases, with 12 bases spanning the gap. The CDR3 extends over 13 amino acids.

The chain recombines TRBV6-6 with TRBJ2-7; D unresolved. Germline CDR1 reads MNHNY; CDR2 reads SVGAGI (reference sequence). Trimming cost V 6 bases and J 1 base, with 10 bases left between them. The CDR3 has 13 residues. The CDR3 DNA reads TGTGCCAGCAGCCTAATGGGTTCCTACGAGCAGTACTTC. This gives the protein CASSLMGSYEQYF.

This clone has just one count. The V call is TRBV13, the J call TRBJ1-6; weak D call: TRBD1 (6 bases). Per germline, CDR1 PRHDT and CDR2 FYEKMQ (reference sequence). The CDR3 runs to 16 residues. V shed 0 bases and J shed 8 bases, with 14 bases lying between them. The CDR3 sequence is CASSLGVRGHYSPLHF. The CDR3 DNA is TGTGCCAGCAGCTTAGGTGTCAGGGGTCATTATTCACCCCTCCACTTT.

This chain uses TRBV10-1 with TRBJ2-5, with 7 nucleotides matching TRBD2. From germline, CDR1 is WNHNN and CDR2 SYGVQD (reference sequence). The CDR3 length is 16 residues. V was pared by 1 base and J by 5 bases, with 10 bases of the junction left unmatched. CDR3 in amino acids: CASSEFRGLGVETQYF. In nucleotides, the CDR3 is TGCGCCAGCAGTGAGTTCCGTGGACTAGGGGTTGAGACCCAGTACTTC.

V and J are TRBV7-6 and TRBJ1-3; D may be TRBD1 (5 bases). The germline V and J ends were trimmed by 4 bases and 0 bases, with 13 bases remaining between them. Germline values: CDR1 SGHVS, CDR2 FNYEAQ. The CDR3 loop spans 16 amino acids. The CDR3 nucleotides read TGTGCCAGCAGCTCAGATGGGGGGGTCTCTGGAAACACCATATATTTT. This gives the protein CASSSDGGVSGNTIYF.

This chain connects TRBV9 to TRBJ1-1; a possible D gene is TRBD1 (6 bases). The ends were cut back, 0 bases at V and 11 bases at J, with 17 bases in the middle. CDR3 length: 14 residues. CDR1 and CDR2 from the germline V gene are SGDLS and YYNGEE. The CDR3 reads CASSVGGRGNYAFF. The DNA for the CDR3 is TGTGCCAGCAGCGTAGGTGGGAGGGGGAACTATGCTTTCTTT.

The chain is built from TRBV11-3 and TRBJ2-1; 11 bases agree with TRBD2. The CDR3 has 16 residues. Germline V gene sequence: CDR1 SGHNT, CDR2 YENEEA. V lost 1 base to trimming and J lost 9 bases; unmatched junction nucleotides: 8. This chain's CDR3 is CASSLVVAGGPVEQFF. Written as DNA, the CDR3 is TGTGCCAGCAGCTTAGTTGTAGCGGGGGGGCCTGTTGAGCAGTTCTTC.

The rearrangement uses TRBV27 and TRBJ2-2; TRBD1 matches 9 bases. The CDR3 contains 15 residues. The V and J ends lost 4 bases and 3 bases, in that order; junction bases with no gene match: 3. Germline V gene lookup returns CDR1 MNHEY and CDR2 SMNVEV (reference sequence). The CDR3 nucleotides are TGTGCCAGCAGTTCACAGGGGGCTTACACCGGGGAGCTGTTTTTT. As protein: CASSSQGAYTGELFF.

The chain couples TRBV6-1 to TRBJ1-3, with D perhaps matching TRBD1 (6 bases). There are 15 residues in the CDR3. Trimming removed 6 bases from V and 0 bases from J, with 12 bases in between. Germline CDR1 is MNHNS and CDR2 is SASEGT. The chain's CDR3 is CASSRQALSGNTIYF. The CDR3 DNA follows: TGTGCCAGCAGCCGACAGGCCCTCTCTGGAAACACCATATATTTT.

The rearrangement joins TRBV2 to TRBJ1-1; no firm D call. Trimming removed 1 base from V and 5 bases from J, with 2 bases in between. From germline, CDR1 is SNHLY and CDR2 FYNNEI. This CDR3 has 11 residues. For the CDR3, the DNA is TGTGCCAGCAGTGAAGTGACTGAAGCTTTCTTT. This translates into CASSEVTEAFF.

In this sample, this clone turned up once. The chain is built from TRBV7-3 and TRBJ2-2; D may be TRBD2 (6 bases). This CDR3 has 15 amino acids. The V and J ends lost 2 bases and 3 bases respectively, with 10 bases between them. Germline loops: CDR1 SGHTA, CDR2 FQGTGA. The CDR3: CASSLGGYDTGELFF. The CDR3 DNA sequence: TGTGCCAGCAGCTTAGGGGGGTACGACACCGGGGAGCTGTTTTTT.

This chain links TRBV5-1 with TRBJ2-7, with D possibly TRBD1 on 6 matching bases. Trimming left V 0 bases short and J 0 bases short, with 10 bases between. Germline values: CDR1 SGHRS, CDR2 YFSETQ. This CDR3 has 15 amino acids. The CDR3 coding sequence is TGCGCCAGCAGCTTGGGACAGGCCCTCTCCTACGAGCAGTACTTC. It translates to CASSLGQALSYEQYF.

This chain joins TRBV6-6 and TRBJ1-3; D may be TRBD1 (5 bases). The ends were cut back, 6 bases at V and 0 bases at J, with 12 bases in the middle. This CDR3 spans 15 amino acids. In germline, CDR1 is MNHNY, CDR2 SVGAGI (reference sequence). The CDR3 nucleotides read TGTGCCAGCAGCCTCGACAGCAGCTCTGGAAACACCATATATTTT. Translated, it gives CASSLDSSSGNTIYF.

The chain is built from TRBV7-9 and TRBJ1-2, with D perhaps TRBD1 (5 bases). V lost 0 bases, J lost 5 bases, and 7 bases lay in between. The germline V gene has CDR1 SEHNR and CDR2 FQNEAQ (reference sequence). The CDR3 sequence is 13 residues long. The DNA of the CDR3 is TGTGCCAGCAGCTTAGCGGGGGGGTATGGCTACACCTTC. This translates into CASSLAGGYGYTF.

The chain's CDR3 is CASSDVAGMVDTQYF. CDR3 sequence (DNA): TGTGCCAGCAGTGATGTCGCGGGGATGGTAGATACGCAGTATTTT. This chain connects TRBV25-1 to TRBJ2-3, with D possibly matching TRBD2 (6 bases). Looked up from germline, CDR1 is MGHDK and CDR2 is SYGVNS. The CDR3 is 15 amino acids. Trimming left V 3 bases short and J 5 bases short, with 15 bases between.

The chain has TRBV9 and TRBJ2-7; possibly TRBD1 for D (5 bases). Germline CDR1 and CDR2: SGDLS and YYNGEE. V was trimmed by 8 bases and J by 2 bases, leaving 14 bases between them. The CDR3 runs to 13 residues. This CDR3 reads CASDEDRTYEQYF. The CDR3 DNA is TGTGCCAGTGATGAAGACAGAACCTACGAGCAGTACTTC.

The chain has TRBV19 and TRBJ2-7; D is perhaps TRBD2 (6 bases). The CDR3 consists of 15 residues. V lost 3 bases and J lost 3, with 15 bases in between. Germline V lookup: CDR1 LNHDA, CDR2 SQIVND (reference sequence). CDR3 DNA sequence: TGTGCCAGTAGTATGGGACTGGGGGAAAGCTACGAGCAGTACTTC. Amino acid sequence: CASSMGLGESYEQYF.

This clone occurred once. The chain is built from TRBV27 and TRBJ2-1; 11 bases line up with TRBD2. J was trimmed by 10 bases and V by 2 bases; bases with no gene match: 10. The germline gives CDR1 MNHEY, CDR2 SMNVEV (reference sequence). The CDR3 runs to 16 residues. The CDR3 DNA reads as TGTGCCAGCAGTTTACAACTAGCGGGAGCAATATCCGAGCAGTTCTTC. It yields the protein CASSLQLAGAISEQFF.

The chain is built from TRBV5-4 and TRBJ2-1; D is ambiguous. This CDR3 is built from 11 residues. V was shortened by 0 bases and J by 11 bases, with 6 bases between the two germline ends. CDR1 is SGHNT and CDR2 is YYREEE in the germline V gene (reference sequence). The CDR3 loop is CASSLEQKQFF. The CDR3 nucleotides are TGTGCCAGCAGCTTGGAGCAGAAGCAGTTCTTC. The full variable domain, in which reference TRBV5-4 and TRBJ2-1 provide the parts outside the CDR3, is ETGVTQSPTHLIKTRGQQVTLRCSSQSGHNTVSWYQQALGQGPQFIFQYYREEENGRGNFPPRFSGLQFPNYSSELNVNALELDDSALYLCASSLEQKQFFGPGTRLTVL.

The J gene is TRBJ1-1, the V gene TRBV6-1, with D tentatively TRBD1 (5 bases). In germline, CDR1 is MNHNS, CDR2 SASEGT. CDR3 length: 13 amino acids. V dropped 6 bases and J dropped 1 base, with 9 bases sitting between them. The CDR3: CASSSGENTEAFF. The DNA for the CDR3 is TGTGCCAGCAGCTCGGGGGAGAACACTGAAGCTTTCTTT.

This chain uses TRBV30 with TRBJ2-3; D not resolved. The CDR3 totals 13 residues. Germline-derived CDR1 and CDR2 are GTSNPN and SVGIG (reference sequence). V lost 0 bases and J 0 bases, leaving 4 bases between the germline ends. CDR3 sequence (DNA): TGTGCCTGGAGTGTCGGTAGCACAGATACGCAGTATTTT. It translates to CAWSVGSTDTQYF.

The V gene is TRBV5-5, the J gene TRBJ1-4, with 8 bases matching TRBD1. Germline lookup yields CDR1 SGHKS and CDR2 YYEKEE (reference sequence). The CDR3 consists of 14 residues. V lost 0 bases and J lost 7; bases outside the gene matches: 2. The DNA of the CDR3 is TGTGCCAGCAGCTTGGGGACAGGGCCTGAAAAACTGTTTTTT. Translated: CASSLGTGPEKLFF.

The chain links TRBV7-3 to TRBJ1-1; D is ambiguous. Deletions cut 5 bases from V and 2 bases from J, with 12 bases between. The CDR3 spans 14 residues. The germline V gene encodes CDR1 SGHTA and CDR2 FQGTGA. Written as DNA, the CDR3 is TGTGCCAGCAGCAACCCGCCAGAAAACACTGAAGCTTTCTTT. Translating gives CASSNPPENTEAFF. The variable domain in full, with the rest retrieved from reference TRBV7-3 and TRBJ1-1, is GAGVSQTPSNKVTEKGKYVELRCDPISGHTALYWYRQSLGQGPEFLIYFQGTGAADDSGLPNDRFFAVRPEGSVSTLKIQRTERGDSAVYLCASSNPPENTEAFFGQGTRLTVV.

This clone was recorded only once. V is TRBV19 and J is TRBJ1-5; D unresolved. V shed 6 bases and J shed 5 bases, with 11 bases lying between them. There are 13 residues in the CDR3. CDR1 LNHDA and CDR2 SQIVND come from the germline V gene (reference sequence). The CDR3 DNA is TGTGCCAGTAGCATTTTGGGAGATCAGCCCCAGCATTTT. Translation gives CASSILGDQPQHF.

CDR3 sequence reads: CASSLYAGDASHTGELFF. In DNA form, the CDR3 reads TGTGCCAGCAGTTTATATGCAGGGGATGCTTCGCACACCGGGGAGCTGTTTTTT. V usage is TRBV27 and J usage is TRBJ2-2; perhaps TRBD1 as D (6 bases). V lost 1 base, J lost 3 bases, and 18 bases lay in between. Germline CDR1 reads MNHEY; CDR2 reads SMNVEV (reference sequence). There are 18 residues in the CDR3.